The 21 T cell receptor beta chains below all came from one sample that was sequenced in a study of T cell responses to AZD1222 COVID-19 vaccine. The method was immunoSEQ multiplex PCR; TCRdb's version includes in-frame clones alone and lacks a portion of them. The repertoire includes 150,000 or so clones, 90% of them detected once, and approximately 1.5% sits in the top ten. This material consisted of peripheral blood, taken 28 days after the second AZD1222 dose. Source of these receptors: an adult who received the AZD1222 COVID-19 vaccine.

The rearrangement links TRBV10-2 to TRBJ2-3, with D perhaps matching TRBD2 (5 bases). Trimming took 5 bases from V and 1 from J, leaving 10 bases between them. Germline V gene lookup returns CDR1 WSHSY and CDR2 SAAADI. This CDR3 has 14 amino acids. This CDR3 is CASSSGYRTDTQYF. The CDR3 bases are TGCGCCAGCAGTAGCGGTTACCGCACAGATACGCAGTATTTT.

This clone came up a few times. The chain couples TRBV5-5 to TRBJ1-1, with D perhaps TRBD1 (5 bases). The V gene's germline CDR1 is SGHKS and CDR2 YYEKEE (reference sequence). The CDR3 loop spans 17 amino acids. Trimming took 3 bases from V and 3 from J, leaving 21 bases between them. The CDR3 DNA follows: TGTGCCAGCAGCTCCCCCGGGGGGAGGTCCGGGTACACTGAAGCTTTCTTT. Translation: CASSSPGGRSGYTEAFF. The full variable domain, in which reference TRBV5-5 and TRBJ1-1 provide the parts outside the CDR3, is DAGVTQSPTHLIKTRGQQVTLRCSPISGHKSVSWYQQVLGQGPQFIFQYYEKEERGRGNFPDRFSARQFPNYSSELNVNALLLGDSALYLCASSSPGGRSGYTEAFFGQGTRLTVV.

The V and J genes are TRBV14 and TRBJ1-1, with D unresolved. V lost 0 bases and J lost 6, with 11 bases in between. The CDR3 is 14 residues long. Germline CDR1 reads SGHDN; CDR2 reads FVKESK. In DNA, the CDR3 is TGTGCCAGCAGCCAAGAATGGGGATGGGCTGAAGCTTTCTTT. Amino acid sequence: CASSQEWGWAEAFF.

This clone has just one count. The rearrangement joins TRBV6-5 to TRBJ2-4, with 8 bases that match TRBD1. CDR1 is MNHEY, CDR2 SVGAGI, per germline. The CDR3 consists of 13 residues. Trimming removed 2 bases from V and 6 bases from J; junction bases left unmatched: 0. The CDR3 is CASSYDRGNIQYF. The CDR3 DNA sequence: TGTGCCAGCAGTTACGACAGGGGAAACATTCAGTACTTC.

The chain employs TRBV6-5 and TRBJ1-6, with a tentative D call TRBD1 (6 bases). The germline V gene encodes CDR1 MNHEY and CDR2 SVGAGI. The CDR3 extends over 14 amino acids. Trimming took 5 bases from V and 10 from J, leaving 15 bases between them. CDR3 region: CASSNGGVRSPLHF. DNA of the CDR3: TGTGCCAGCAGTAACGGGGGCGTAAGGTCACCCCTCCACTTT.

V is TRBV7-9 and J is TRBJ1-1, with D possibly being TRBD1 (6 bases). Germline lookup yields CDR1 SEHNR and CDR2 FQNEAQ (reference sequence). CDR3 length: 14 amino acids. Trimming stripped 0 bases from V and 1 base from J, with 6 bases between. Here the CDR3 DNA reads TGTGCCAGCAGCTTAGCACAGGGGAACACTGAAGCTTTCTTT. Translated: CASSLAQGNTEAFF.

Here the CDR3 reads CASSLDSGNTIYF. Here the CDR3 DNA reads TGCGCCAGCAGCTTGGACTCTGGAAACACCATATATTTT. The rearrangement joins TRBV5-1 to TRBJ1-3; no firm D call. The CDR3 totals 13 residues. With 0 bases removed from V and 0 bases from J, the gap between germline ends came to 1 base. The V gene's germline CDR1 is SGHRS and CDR2 YFSETQ.

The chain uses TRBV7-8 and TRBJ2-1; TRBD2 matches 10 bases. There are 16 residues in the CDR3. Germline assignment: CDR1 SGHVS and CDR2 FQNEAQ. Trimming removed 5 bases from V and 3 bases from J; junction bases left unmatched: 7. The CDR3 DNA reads TGTGCCAGCAGCCCGCGGACTAGCGGAGTCTACAATGAGCAGTTCTTC. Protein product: CASSPRTSGVYNEQFF.

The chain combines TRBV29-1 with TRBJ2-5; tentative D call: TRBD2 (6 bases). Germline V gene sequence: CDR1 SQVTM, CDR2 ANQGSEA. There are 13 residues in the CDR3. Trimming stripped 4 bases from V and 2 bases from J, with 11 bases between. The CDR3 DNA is TGCAGCGTTGTAATGGGGGGACAAGAGACCCAGTACTTC. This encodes CSVVMGGQETQYF.

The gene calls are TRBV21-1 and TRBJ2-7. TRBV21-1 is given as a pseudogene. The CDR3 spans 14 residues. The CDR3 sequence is CASSPGTVTYEQYF. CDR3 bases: TGTGCCAGCAGCCCCGGGACGGTGACCTACGAGCAGTACTTC.

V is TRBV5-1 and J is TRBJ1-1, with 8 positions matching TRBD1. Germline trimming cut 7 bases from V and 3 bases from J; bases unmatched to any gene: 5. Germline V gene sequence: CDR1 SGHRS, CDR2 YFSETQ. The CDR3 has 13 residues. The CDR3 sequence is CASGKTGDTEAFF. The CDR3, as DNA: TGCGCCAGCGGAAAGACAGGGGACACTGAAGCTTTCTTT.

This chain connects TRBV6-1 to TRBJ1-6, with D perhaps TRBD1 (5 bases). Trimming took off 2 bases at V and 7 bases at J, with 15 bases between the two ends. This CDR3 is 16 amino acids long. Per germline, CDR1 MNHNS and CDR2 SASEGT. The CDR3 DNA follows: TGTGCCAGCAGTGAAAGGGGCCCTAGAGGCAATTCACCCCTCCACTTT. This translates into CASSERGPRGNSPLHF.

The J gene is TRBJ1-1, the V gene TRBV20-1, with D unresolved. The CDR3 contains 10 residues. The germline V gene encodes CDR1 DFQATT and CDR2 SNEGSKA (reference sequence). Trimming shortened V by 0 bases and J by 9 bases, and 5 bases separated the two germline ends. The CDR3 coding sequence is TGCAGTGCTAGAGAAGGGAAAGCTTTCTTT. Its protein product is CSAREGKAFF.

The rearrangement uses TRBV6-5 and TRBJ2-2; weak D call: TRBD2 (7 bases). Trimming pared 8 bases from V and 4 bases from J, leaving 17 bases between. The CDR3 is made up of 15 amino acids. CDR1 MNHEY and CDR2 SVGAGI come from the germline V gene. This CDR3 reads CASRLAGAGTGELFF. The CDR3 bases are TGTGCCAGCCGTCTCGCGGGGGCGGGCACCGGGGAGCTGTTTTTT.

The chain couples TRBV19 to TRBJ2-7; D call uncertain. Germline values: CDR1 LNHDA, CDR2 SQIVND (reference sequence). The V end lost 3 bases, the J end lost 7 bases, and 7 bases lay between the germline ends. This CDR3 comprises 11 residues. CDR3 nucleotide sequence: TGTGCCAGTAGTATCGCGAGTGAGCAGTACTTC. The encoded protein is CASSIASEQYF.

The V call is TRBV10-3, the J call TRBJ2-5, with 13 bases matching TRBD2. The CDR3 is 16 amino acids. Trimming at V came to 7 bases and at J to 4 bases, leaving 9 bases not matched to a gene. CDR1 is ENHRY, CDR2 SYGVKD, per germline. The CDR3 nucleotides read TGTGCCATCATATCGACTAGCGGGGGGCCGGGAGAGACCCAGTACTTC. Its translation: CAIISTSGGPGETQYF.

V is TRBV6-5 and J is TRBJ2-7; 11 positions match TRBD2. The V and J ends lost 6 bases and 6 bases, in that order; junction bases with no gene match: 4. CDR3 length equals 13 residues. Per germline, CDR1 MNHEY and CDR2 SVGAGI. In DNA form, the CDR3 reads TGTGCCAGCAGGGTGACTAGCGGGACCGAGCAGTACTTC. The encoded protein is CASRVTSGTEQYF.

CDR3 region: CASSLAKKGAFF. The CDR3 coding sequence is TGTGCCAGCAGCTTAGCAAAGAAGGGGGCTTTCTTT. The chain uses TRBV7-9 and TRBJ1-1, with D possibly being TRBD1 (5 bases). The length of the CDR3 is 12 residues. V was clipped by 0 bases and J by 11 bases, with 10 bases between them. Germline-derived CDR1 and CDR2 are SEHNR and FQNEAQ (reference sequence).

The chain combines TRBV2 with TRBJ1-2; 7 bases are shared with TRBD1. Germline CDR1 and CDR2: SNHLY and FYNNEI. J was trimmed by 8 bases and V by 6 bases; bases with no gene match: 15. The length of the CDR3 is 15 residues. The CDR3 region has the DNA TGTGCCAGCAGCGAACAGGGGCGAACTGTGTTCGGCTACACCTTC. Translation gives CASSEQGRTVFGYTF. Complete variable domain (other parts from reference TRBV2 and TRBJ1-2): EPEVTQTPSHQVTQMGQEVILRCVPISNHLYFYWYRQILGQKVEFLVSFYNNEISEKSEIFDDQFSVERPDGSNFTLKIRSTKLEDSAMYFCASSEQGRTVFGYTFGSGTRLTVV.

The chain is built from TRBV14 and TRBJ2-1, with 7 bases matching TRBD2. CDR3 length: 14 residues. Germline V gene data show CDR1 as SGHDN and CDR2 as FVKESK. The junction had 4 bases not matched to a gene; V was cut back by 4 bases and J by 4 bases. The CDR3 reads CASSRAGLYNEQFF. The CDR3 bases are TGTGCCAGCAGCCGAGCGGGACTTTACAATGAGCAGTTCTTC.

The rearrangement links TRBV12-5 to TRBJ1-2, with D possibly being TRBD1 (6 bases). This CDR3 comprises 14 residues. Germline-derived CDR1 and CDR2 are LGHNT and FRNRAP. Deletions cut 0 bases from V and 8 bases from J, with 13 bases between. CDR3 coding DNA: TGTGCTAGTGGTTTGGTACCTGGGACATCCGGCTACACCTTC. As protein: CASGLVPGTSGYTF.